Following are 10 T cell receptor beta chains from one sample sequenced in a study of Graves' ophthalmopathy and Graves' hyperthyroidism. RNA transcripts were the template, and TCR beta CDR3 regions were amplified from them. First-round RT-PCR used HTBI primers; second-round multiplex PCR followed. Each CDR3 protein gets one entry after TCRdb re-called the multiplex PCR reads with MiXCR. Of over a million distinct CDR3 sequences listed, roughly two fifths are singletons. Source material: peripheral blood or thyroid tissue (not recorded which). Source of these receptors: an adult man with Graves' hyperthyroidism.

This clonotype occurred a few times. This sequence joins TRBV20-1 and TRBJ1-4; TRBD1 matches 7 bases. Germline assignment: CDR1 DFQATT and CDR2 SNEGSKA (reference sequence). The V gene end was trimmed by 2 bases and the J gene end by 7 bases; junction bases not matched to a gene: 7. The CDR3 contains 14 residues. CDR3 bases: TGCAGTGCTAGAAAAGGGGGCGCCGGTGAAAAACTGTTTTTT. Translated: CSARKGGAGEKLFF.

This clonotype was recorded at least ten times. The chain recombines TRBV7-2 with TRBJ2-7, with TRBD1 matching 7 bases. J lost 0 bases, V lost 4 bases, and 6 bases had no gene match. This CDR3 has 15 amino acids. CDR1 and CDR2 (germline): SGHTA, FQGNSA. The CDR3 coding sequence is TGTGCCAGCAGCTCCCGGGACAGCCACTCCTACGAGCAGTACTTC. Protein product: CASSSRDSHSYEQYF.

The rearrangement uses TRBV2 and TRBJ2-7; D tentatively reads TRBD1 or TRBD2 (7 bases each). CDR1 and CDR2 from the germline V gene are SNHLY and FYNNEI. Trimming took 10 bases from V and 5 from J, leaving 24 bases between them. This CDR3 contains 15 residues. This CDR3 reads CAIRRRGAGTNEQYF. CDR3 nucleotides: TGTGCCATTAGACGCAGGGGGGCAGGGACTAACGAGCAGTACTTC.

This clonotype has ten or more counts. The CDR3: CASSLSRSETQYF. The CDR3 coding sequence is TGTGCCAGCAGTTTATCTAGGTCGGAGACCCAGTACTTC. This chain uses TRBV27 with TRBJ2-5; D remains ambiguous. The CDR3 runs 13 residues. Per germline, CDR1 MNHEY and CDR2 SMNVEV (reference sequence). V was cut by 0 bases and J by 5 bases, with 7 bases left in between.

In this sample, this clonotype turned up many times. The chain recombines TRBV7-2 with TRBJ2-7; 8 positions match TRBD1. The V and J ends lost 2 bases and 7 bases, in that order; junction bases with no gene match: 22. The CDR3 is 19 amino acids. Germline loops: CDR1 SGHTA, CDR2 FQGNSA. CDR3 coding DNA: TGTGCCAGCAGCTTAATAGGACAGGGATGGTCGAGTACCCACGGGGAGCAGTACTTC. It yields the protein CASSLIGQGWSSTHGEQYF. The full variable domain, completed using reference TRBV7-2 and TRBJ2-7, is GAGVSQSPSNKVTEKGKDVELRCDPISGHTALYWYRQSLGQGLEFLIYFQGNSAPDKSGLPSDRFSAERTGGSVSTLTIQRTQQEDSAVYLCASSLIGQGWSSTHGEQYFGPGTRLTVT.

This clonotype came up many times. The rearrangement uses TRBV5-1 and TRBJ2-2; D not resolved. Germline CDR1 and CDR2: SGHRS and YFSETQ. This CDR3 is 14 amino acids long. V lost 5 bases to trimming and J lost 1 base, with 9 bases between them. This chain's CDR3 is CASSWAGNTGELFF. In DNA, the CDR3 is TGCGCCAGCAGTTGGGCAGGGAACACCGGGGAGCTGTTTTTT.

J is TRBJ2-7 and V is TRBV6-6; D may be TRBD1 (6 bases). Germline V gene sequence: CDR1 MNHNY, CDR2 SVGAGI (reference sequence). This CDR3 is 14 amino acids long. Trimming cost V 7 bases and J 0 bases, with 13 bases left between them. The CDR3 sequence is CASKDRLSSYEQYF. The CDR3 nucleotides are TGTGCCAGCAAAGACAGGCTTAGCTCCTACGAGCAGTACTTC.

This clonotype was seen at least ten times. This chain uses TRBV6-5 with TRBJ2-7, with TRBD1 as a possible D gene (5 bases). Germline loops: CDR1 MNHEY, CDR2 SVGAGI. CDR3 length: 12 residues. Trimming took off 5 bases at V and 6 bases at J, with 11 bases between the two ends. The CDR3 loop reads CASSLRGIEQYF. CDR3 nucleotide sequence: TGTGCCAGCAGTCTAAGGGGCATCGAGCAGTACTTC.

J is TRBJ2-1 and V is TRBV5-1, with 8 bases lining up with TRBD1. The CDR3 contains 15 residues. Germline V gene sequence: CDR1 SGHRS, CDR2 YFSETQ. Germline trimming cut 3 bases from V and 5 bases from J; bases unmatched to any gene: 7. CDR3 nucleotides: TGCGCCAGCAGCTATCTCGGACAGGGAAACAATGAGCAGTTCTTC. Encoded protein: CASSYLGQGNNEQFF.

The chain joins TRBV6-6 to TRBJ2-5, with TRBD2 matching over 12 bases. Germline-derived CDR1 and CDR2 are MNHNY and SVGAGI (reference sequence). This CDR3 region has 13 residues. V shed 6 bases, J shed 9 bases, and the junction held 5 bases outside the gene matches. Here the CDR3 reads CASRLLAGGPQYF. The CDR3 nucleotides are TGTGCCAGCAGACTACTAGCGGGAGGCCCCCAGTACTTC.